Included here is one T cell receptor (beta chain) sequence, with context. Only in-frame clones appear in the TCRdb table, and some are missing; sequencing was by immunoSEQ multiplex PCR. The sample holds 250,000 to 350,000 clones, around 89% seen once. This sample stems from a study of blood T cell repertoires in COVID-19. Study details: PBMCs, B-cell-depleted T cells, or T cells were the source of the cDNA or gDNA that made up the material.

This CDR3 has 17 residues. V dropped 0 bases and J dropped 4 bases, with 15 bases sitting between them. Germline CDR1 and CDR2: KGHSH and LQKENI. The sequenced material came from peripheral blood. The rearrangement uses TRBV18 and TRBJ2-2; D possibly corresponds to TRBD1 (5 bases). The sequence came from a young man with acute or convalescent COVID-19. The CDR3 spells CASSPPPRAPATGELFF. CDR3 bases: TGTGCCAGCTCACCACCCCCCAGGGCACCCGCCACCGGGGAGCTGTTTTTT.